The 13 T cell receptor beta chains below come from one sample, sequenced in a study of blood T cells in healthy people across ages. A J-beta primer mix and a sample-barcoded 5' primer were used in a second PCR of roughly 7 to 12 cycles. One entry per CDR3 protein results from TCRdb running MiXCR on the 5' RACE reads. The sample yields around 1,500,000 distinct CDR3 sequences, approximately 28% seen once. Material for sequencing was blood. Receptors originate from a woman between 25 and 40 years old in good health.

This clonotype came up a few times. The rearrangement uses TRBV3-1 and TRBJ2-5, with 8 bases lining up with TRBD2. TRBJ2-7 matches the DNA end more closely, so the J call is doubtful. The CDR3 has 14 amino acids. The V gene's germline CDR1 is LGHDT and CDR2 YNNKEL (reference sequence). Here the CDR3 DNA reads TGTGCCAGCACGCAGCGGGAGATGTCTAGCGAGCAGTACTTC. This codes for CASTQREMSSEQYF.

The V call is TRBV7-9, the J call TRBJ2-1, with D unclear. V lost 4 bases, J lost 4 bases, and 8 bases lay in between. Germline CDR1 and CDR2: SEHNR and FQNEAQ (reference sequence). This CDR3 spans 13 amino acids. This CDR3 is CASSWTNYNEQFF. Written as DNA, the CDR3 is TGTGCCAGCAGCTGGACCAATTACAATGAGCAGTTCTTC.

In regard to this clonotype: A read error may explain this, as a much larger clone is one base away. This rearrangement joins TRBV12-3 or TRBV12-4 to TRBJ2-7; D might be TRBD1 or TRBD2, each matching 5 bases. CDR3 length equals 14 residues. V lost 6 bases and J lost 5, with 17 bases in between. The CDR3 is CASSPSGAYHEQYF. CDR3 sequence (DNA): TGTGCCAGCAGCCCCTCCGGGGCCTACCACGAGCAGTACTTC.

This chain uses TRBV10-3 with TRBJ2-2; D may match TRBD1 or TRBD2 (5 bases each). The CDR3 is 15 residues long. CDR1 is ENHRY, CDR2 SYGVKD, per germline. The V and J ends lost 2 bases and 6 bases respectively, with 13 bases between them. The CDR3 spells CAISETGTRAGELFF. The CDR3 DNA reads TGTGCCATCAGTGAGACAGGAACGCGGGCCGGGGAGCTGTTTTTT.

This clonotype was seen more than once but under ten times. Lacking the conserved final phenylalanine or tryptophan, this CDR3 likely reflects a read error. The chain links TRBV5-5 to TRBJ1-2; D ambiguous. This CDR3 is 12 amino acids long. Germline assignment: CDR1 SGHKS and CDR2 YYEKEE (reference sequence). Trimming took off 4 bases at V and 4 bases at J, with 8 bases between the two ends. In DNA form, the CDR3 reads TGTGCCAGCAGCAGCATGGGCTATGGCTACACCCTC. It specifies CASSSMGYGYTL.

A remark on this clonotype: It may be a read error: a sequence one base away is much more abundant. V gene TRBV6-2 or TRBV6-3 combines with J gene TRBJ2-7; D gene unclear. The V gene's germline CDR1 is MNHEY and CDR2 SVGEGT. With 6 bases removed from V and 3 bases from J, the gap between germline ends came to 12 bases. This CDR3 contains 13 residues. CDR3 nucleotide sequence: TGTGCCAGCAGGTACGACGAGAACTACGAGCAGTACTTC. Its translation: CASRYDENYEQYF.

This clonotype was counted only a few times. The chain is built from TRBV5-4 and TRBJ1-2; D may be TRBD1 (6 bases). The CDR3 extends over 16 amino acids. V lost 0 bases to trimming and J lost 4 bases, with 16 bases between them. Germline V gives CDR1 SGHNT, CDR2 YYREEE (reference sequence). This CDR3 reads CASSLGQGPLPYGYTF. In DNA form, the CDR3 reads TGTGCCAGCAGCTTGGGTCAGGGGCCCCTTCCCTATGGCTACACCTTC.

This clonotype has a handful of counts. The V gene is TRBV7-2, the J gene TRBJ2-7; D is tentatively TRBD1 or TRBD2 (7 bases each). With 5 bases removed from V and 6 bases from J, the gap between germline ends came to 17 bases. This CDR3 comprises 14 residues. Germline V gene data show CDR1 as SGHTA and CDR2 as FQGNSA. The CDR3 sequence: CASSKEGASGEQYF. CDR3 coding DNA: TGTGCCAGCAGCAAAGAGGGGGCTAGCGGCGAGCAGTACTTC.

In its sample, this clonotype was seen many times. This sequence joins TRBV5-1 and TRBJ2-7; perhaps D is TRBD1 or TRBD2 (5 bases each). CDR1 SGHRS and CDR2 YFSETQ come from the germline V gene. The V and J ends lost 0 bases and 3 bases respectively, with 10 bases between them. The CDR3 is 14 amino acids. The CDR3 DNA is TGCGCCAGCAGCTTGGCCGGGACCAACTACGAGCAGTACTTC. Translation: CASSLAGTNYEQYF.

This clonotype has ten or more counts. A much larger clone sits a single nucleotide away, making a read error possible. The chain links TRBV12-3 or TRBV12-4 to TRBJ1-2; possibly TRBD1 for D (5 bases). There are 13 residues in the CDR3. V dropped 6 bases and J dropped 1 base, with 9 bases sitting between them. The CDR3 bases are TGTGCCAGCAGCCCGGACATTAACTATGGCTACACCTTC. Translation: CASSPDINYGYTF.

This clonotype was detected many times. V is TRBV20-1 and J is TRBJ2-7, with 10 bases lining up with TRBD2. V shed 8 bases, J shed 3 bases, and the junction held 4 bases outside the gene matches. Per the germline V gene, CDR1 is DFQATT and CDR2 is SNEGSKA (reference sequence). The CDR3 totals 12 residues. The CDR3 DNA reads TGCAGTACTCGACTAGCGGGCTACGAGCAGTACTTC. Its translation is CSTRLAGYEQYF.

This clonotype was seen a few times. The CDR3 bases are TGCAGTGCTAGAGCCCCATCGGGGATCCAAGAGACCCAGTACTTC. Encoded protein: CSARAPSGIQETQYF. The chain joins TRBV20-1 to TRBJ2-5; perhaps TRBD2 as D (5 bases). The CDR3 runs to 15 residues. CDR1 and CDR2 from the germline V gene are DFQATT and SNEGSKA (reference sequence). The V end lost 1 base, the J end lost 1 base, and 13 bases lay between the germline ends.

The chain is built from TRBV2 and TRBJ2-3; no reliable D call. Per the germline V gene, CDR1 is SNHLY and CDR2 is FYNNEI. The CDR3 extends over 13 amino acids. Trimming left V 6 bases short and J 8 bases short, with 15 bases between. The CDR3 here is CASSARTLLTQYF. DNA of the CDR3: TGTGCCAGCAGCGCGAGGACCCTCCTTACGCAGTATTTT.